This TCR beta chain comes out of a study of blood T cell repertoires in COVID-19. Overall study context: COVID-19 samples, acute and convalescent, were from the United States, Italy and Spain. T cells, B-cell-depleted T cells, or PBMCs supplied cDNA or gDNA.

Study processing details: Reference gene primer amplification in the assay estimated nucleated cell counts. Profiling relied on immunoSEQ multiplex PCR, and the TCRdb table lists in-frame clones only, not all of them. V, J and clone size are taken as reported in that table, and D and trimming were inferred from the DNA itself. The data show tens of thousands of clones, with about 93% seen just once and approximately 8% held by the top ten. Trimming removed 11 bases from V and 0 bases from J, with 13 bases in between. Per germline, CDR1 MNHEY and CDR2 SMNVEV (reference sequence). This CDR3 comprises 13 residues.

This TCR was recovered from a human donor in a cohort sampled during active COVID-19. What was sequenced was peripheral blood. V and J are TRBV27 and TRBJ1-1; D not certain. The chain's CDR3 is CASQPGMNTEAFF. The CDR3, as DNA: TGTGCCTCCCAACCGGGTATGAACACTGAAGCTTTCTTT.